This record concerns one TCR beta chain sequence. The data derive from a study of blood T cell repertoires in COVID-19. Assay used: immunoSEQ multiplex PCR; TCRdb lists only in-frame clones, some missing. In the table there are around 170,000 clones, roughly 90% of which are singletons. This CDR3 spans 15 amino acids. Germline CDR1 reads MNHEY; CDR2 reads SMNVEV (reference sequence). The germline V and J ends were trimmed by 6 bases and 7 bases, with 16 bases remaining between them. V gene TRBV27 combines with J gene TRBJ1-6; D is ambiguous. The sequence derives from a man aged 55-75 years with acute or convalescent COVID-19. Sequencing was carried out using peripheral blood. The CDR3 spells CASRTLGSGNSPLHF. In DNA form, the CDR3 reads TGTGCCAGCAGAACTCTCGGGAGCGGAAATTCACCCCTCCACTTT.